This T cell receptor (beta chain) was obtained from a study of OX40 agonist ivuxolimab in advanced cancers. Study-level background: Ivuxolimab was a fully human IgG2 agonistic monoclonal antibody targeting the costimulatory receptor OX40 (CD134). Partial responses were achieved by three dose-escalation patients, of whom one had hepatocellular carcinoma and two had cutaneous melanoma. Intravenous ivuxolimab was administered to patients every 2 weeks at six dose levels: 0.01, 0.1, 0.3, 1.5, 3 and 10 mg/kg. Of the 50 to 55 dose-escalation patients, hepatocellular carcinoma was present in around 20, melanoma in roughly 15, renal cell carcinoma in 9 and head and neck cancer in 9. The purpose of peripheral TCRbeta sequencing was to test whether ivuxolimab changed TCR sequence diversity and led to clonal T-cell expansion. The dose-escalation cohort was roughly 83% male with a mean age of about 65 years, ranging from 23 to 79. Patients were allowed to have had prior anti-PD-1, anti-PD-L1 or anti-CTLA-4 therapy, and around 40% of the dose-escalation patients had previously received checkpoint inhibitors. The paper describes the monotherapy dose-escalation part (N of about 50 patients) of the phase I trial of ivuxolimab. The paper's findings and limits, for the study overall: After ivuxolimab, CD8+ T cells had more expanded clones than CD4+ T cells on average. Low levels of normalized T-cell clonal expansion were also seen in some patients who did not respond. In the 0.1-3.0 mg/kg groups, partial responders had among the lowest normalized peripheral clonal expansion, particularly in CD8+ T cells. At doses of 0.1 to 3.0 mg/kg, clonal expansion of both CD4+ and CD8+ blood T cells was observed from baseline to week 6. The antigen specificity of the peripheral T cells that underwent clonal expansion was not determined.

With respect to this clone: Its antigen is unknown. No much larger clonotype is one base removed from it; base qualities were not supplied.

To sequence the TCRbeta CDR3 region, genomic DNA was isolated from the sorted cells. TCRbeta CDR3 regions were sequenced using the immunoSEQ Assay. Entries here come from immuneACCESS through TCRdb and include only in-frame sequences with V and J called. Some clones fail to appear in such tables; in the studies checked, an unresolved V gene covers under half of the shortfall, and the cause of the remainder is unknown. This sample lists about 84,000 clones; approximately 92% were detected once. Roughly 0.19% of the sample lies in the top ten. The trial excluded patients who had a history of autoimmune disease or were on systemic immunosuppression. Peripheral blood for TCR sequencing was drawn from every dose cohort at baseline, at cycle 4 day 1 and at cycle 7 day 1. The samples were taken from a phase I, first-in-human, multicenter, open-label dose-escalation trial of ivuxolimab. The trial enrolled adults with locally advanced or metastatic head and neck squamous cell, hepatocellular, melanoma or renal cell carcinoma. Before TCR sequencing, CD4+ T cells and CD8+ T cells from peripheral blood were sorted into separate populations.

The TCR comes from an adult with an advanced solid tumor such as melanoma, head and neck, liver or kidney cancer. The sample here was CD4+ or CD8+ T cells sorted from blood, taken in a trial of the OX40 agonist ivuxolimab.

The DNA reads TGTGCCAGCAGTTACGCCGGGTCGACAGGGAAGACTGAAGCTTTCTTT. Protein translation: CASSYAGSTGKTEAFF. This chain joins TRBV6-5 to TRBJ1-1, with 7 bases aligning to TRBD1. Trimmed from V: 2 bases; trimmed from J: 5 bases; junction bases lacking a gene match: 11. There are 16 amino acids in the CDR3, from cysteine to phenylalanine inclusive. Solely the CDR3 DNA is kept, with 48 bases framed from the first base. CDR1 and CDR2, looked up from the germline V gene, are MNHEY and SVGAGI.